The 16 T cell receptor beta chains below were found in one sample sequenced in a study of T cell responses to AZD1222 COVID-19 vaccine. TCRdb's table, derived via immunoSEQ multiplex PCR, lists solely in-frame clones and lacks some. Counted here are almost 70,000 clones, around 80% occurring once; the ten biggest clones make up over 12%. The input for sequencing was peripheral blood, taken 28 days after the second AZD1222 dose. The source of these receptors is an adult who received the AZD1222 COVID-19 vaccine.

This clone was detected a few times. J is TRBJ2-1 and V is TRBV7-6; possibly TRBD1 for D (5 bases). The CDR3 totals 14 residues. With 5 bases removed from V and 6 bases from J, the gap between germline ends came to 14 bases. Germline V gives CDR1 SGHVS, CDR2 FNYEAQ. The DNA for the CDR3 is TGTGCCAGCAGCCCCTTAGGGGAACGCAATGAGCAGTTCTTC. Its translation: CASSPLGERNEQFF.

This CDR3 is CASSKVYHWGATNEKLFF. The DNA for the CDR3 is TGTGCCAGCAGCAAAGTGTATCATTGGGGGGCAACTAATGAAAAACTGTTTTTT. The chain carries TRBV21-1 and TRBJ1-4. TRBV21-1 is classified as a pseudogene. The CDR3 is 18 amino acids.

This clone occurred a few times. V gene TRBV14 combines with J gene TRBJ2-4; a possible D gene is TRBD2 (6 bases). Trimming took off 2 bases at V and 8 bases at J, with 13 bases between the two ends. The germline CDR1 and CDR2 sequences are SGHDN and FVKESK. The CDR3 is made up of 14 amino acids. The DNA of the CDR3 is TGTGCCAGCAGCCAACGTTTCGGGGGACACATTCAGTACTTC. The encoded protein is CASSQRFGGHIQYF.

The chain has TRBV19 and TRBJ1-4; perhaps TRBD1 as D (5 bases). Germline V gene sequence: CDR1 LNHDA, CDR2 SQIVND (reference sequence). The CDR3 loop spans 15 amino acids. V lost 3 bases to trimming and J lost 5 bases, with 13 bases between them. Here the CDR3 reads CASSIRQGGNEKLFF. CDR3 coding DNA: TGTGCCAGTAGTATTAGGCAGGGCGGGAATGAAAAACTGTTTTTT.

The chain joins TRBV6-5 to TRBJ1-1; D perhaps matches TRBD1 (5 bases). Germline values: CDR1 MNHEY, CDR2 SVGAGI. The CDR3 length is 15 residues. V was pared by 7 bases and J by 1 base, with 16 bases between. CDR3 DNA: TGTGCCAGCACCCTTCGGCGGGGACGGAACACTGAAGCTTTCTTT. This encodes CASTLRRGRNTEAFF.

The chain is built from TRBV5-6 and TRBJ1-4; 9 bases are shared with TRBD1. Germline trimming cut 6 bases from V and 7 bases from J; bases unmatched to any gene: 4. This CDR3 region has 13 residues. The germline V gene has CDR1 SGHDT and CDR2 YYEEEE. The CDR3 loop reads CASNRGLGEKLFF. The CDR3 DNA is TGTGCCAGCAACAGGGGGCTGGGTGAAAAACTGTTTTTT. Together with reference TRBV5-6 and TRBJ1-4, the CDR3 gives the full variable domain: DAGVTQSPTHLIKTRGQQVTLRCSPKSGHDTVSWYQQALGQGPQFIFQYYEEEERQRGNFPDRFSGHQFPNYSSELNVNALLLGDSALYLCASNRGLGEKLFFGSGTQLSVL.

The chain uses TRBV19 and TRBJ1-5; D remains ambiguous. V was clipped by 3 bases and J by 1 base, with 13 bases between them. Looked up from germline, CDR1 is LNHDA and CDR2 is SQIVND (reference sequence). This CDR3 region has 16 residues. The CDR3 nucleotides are TGTGCCAGTAGTATTTTTATGGGAGAGAGCAATCAGCCCCAGCATTTT. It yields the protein CASSIFMGESNQPQHF.

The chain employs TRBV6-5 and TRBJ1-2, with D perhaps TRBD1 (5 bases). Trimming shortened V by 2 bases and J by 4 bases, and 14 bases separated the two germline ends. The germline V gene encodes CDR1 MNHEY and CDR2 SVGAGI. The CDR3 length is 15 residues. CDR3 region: CASSYATGGIYGYTF. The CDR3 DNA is TGTGCCAGCAGTTACGCCACAGGAGGCATCTATGGCTACACCTTC.

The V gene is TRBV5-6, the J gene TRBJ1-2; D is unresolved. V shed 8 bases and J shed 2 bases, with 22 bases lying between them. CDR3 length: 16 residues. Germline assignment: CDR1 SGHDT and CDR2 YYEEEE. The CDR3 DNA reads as TGTGCCAGTAACTATGTCAGTGGGTTGGAGAACTATGGCTACACCTTC. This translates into CASNYVSGLENYGYTF.

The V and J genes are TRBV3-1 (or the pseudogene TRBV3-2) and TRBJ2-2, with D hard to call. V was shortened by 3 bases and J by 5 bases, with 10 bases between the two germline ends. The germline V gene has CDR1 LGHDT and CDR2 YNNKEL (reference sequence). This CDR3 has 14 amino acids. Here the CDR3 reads CASSHFVGTGELFF. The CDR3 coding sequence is TGTGCCAGCAGCCATTTTGTGGGGACCGGGGAGCTGTTTTTT.

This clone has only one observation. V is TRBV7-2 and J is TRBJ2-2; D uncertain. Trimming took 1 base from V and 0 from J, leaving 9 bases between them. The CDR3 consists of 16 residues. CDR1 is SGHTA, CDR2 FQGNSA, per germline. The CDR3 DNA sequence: TGTGCCAGCAGCTTAGTTAGGGCGGCGAACACCGGGGAGCTGTTTTTT. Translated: CASSLVRAANTGELFF.

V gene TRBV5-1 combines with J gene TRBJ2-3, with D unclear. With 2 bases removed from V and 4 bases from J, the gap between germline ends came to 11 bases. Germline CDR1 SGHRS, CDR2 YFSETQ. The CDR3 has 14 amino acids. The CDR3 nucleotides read TGCGCCAGCAGCTTCGGTGGGGTGGCAGATACGCAGTATTTT. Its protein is CASSFGGVADTQYF.

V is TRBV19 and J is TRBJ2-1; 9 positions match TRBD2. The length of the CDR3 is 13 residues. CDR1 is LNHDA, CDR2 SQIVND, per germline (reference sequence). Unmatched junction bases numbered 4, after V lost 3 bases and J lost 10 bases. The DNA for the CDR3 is TGTGCCAGTAGTATGGGACTAGCTGCGGAGCAGTTCTTC. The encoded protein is CASSMGLAAEQFF.

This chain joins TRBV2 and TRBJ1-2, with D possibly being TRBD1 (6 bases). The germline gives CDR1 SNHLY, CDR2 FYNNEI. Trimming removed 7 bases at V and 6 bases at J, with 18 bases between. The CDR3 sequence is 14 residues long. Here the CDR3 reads CASTLGGGVDGYTF. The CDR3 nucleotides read TGTGCCAGCACCCTGGGTGGGGGCGTGGATGGCTACACCTTC. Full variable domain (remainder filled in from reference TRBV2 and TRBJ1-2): EPEVTQTPSHQVTQMGQEVILRCVPISNHLYFYWYRQILGQKVEFLVSFYNNEISEKSEIFDDQFSVERPDGSNFTLKIRSTKLEDSAMYFCASTLGGGVDGYTFGSGTRLTVV.

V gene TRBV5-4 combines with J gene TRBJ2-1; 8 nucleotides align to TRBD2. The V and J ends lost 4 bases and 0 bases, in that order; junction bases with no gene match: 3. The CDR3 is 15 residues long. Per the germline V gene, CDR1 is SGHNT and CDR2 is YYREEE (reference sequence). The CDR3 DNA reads TGTGCCAGCAGCCTAGCGGGTTCCTCCTACAATGAGCAGTTCTTC. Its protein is CASSLAGSSYNEQFF.

The CDR3 DNA reads TGTGCCAGTAGTACCCCGGCGGAGGGTACCCAGCCCCAGCATTTT. Translating gives CASSTPAEGTQPQHF. This chain links TRBV19 with TRBJ1-5, with unresolved D. Germline lookup yields CDR1 LNHDA and CDR2 SQIVND (reference sequence). V lost 4 bases and J 7 bases, leaving 17 bases between the germline ends. The CDR3 sequence is 15 residues long.